What follows are 10 T cell receptor beta chains derived from one specimen sequenced in a study of OX40 agonist ivuxolimab in advanced cancers. Libraries were prepared by immunoSEQ multiplex PCR; TCRdb keeps only in-frame clonotypes and omits some of them. The sample holds some 11,000 clones, roughly 80% seen once. Sequenced here: CD4+ or CD8+ T cells sorted from blood, sampled in a trial of the OX40 agonist ivuxolimab. The receptor set was obtained from an adult with an advanced solid tumor such as melanoma, head and neck, liver or kidney cancer.

The chain couples TRBV29-1 to TRBJ2-1; TRBD2 matches at 9 bases. The V and J ends lost 7 bases and 8 bases, in that order; junction bases with no gene match: 9. This CDR3 contains 13 residues. Germline-derived CDR1 and CDR2 are SQVTM and ANQGSEA. This CDR3 is CSAPGLARDEQFF. The CDR3 DNA follows: TGCAGCGCCCCGGGACTAGCTAGGGATGAGCAGTTCTTC.

The V and J genes are TRBV12-2 and TRBJ2-7; the table's D gene call, TRBD1, was not cross checked with the DNA. TRBV12-2 is designated a pseudogene. The CDR3 covers 13 residues. CDR3 nucleotide sequence: TGTGCCAGCAGTCGGACAGGATTATACGAGCAGTACTTC. Translated: CASSRTGLYEQYF.

By sample share, this clone is large (0.1 to 1%). The J gene is TRBJ2-7, the V gene TRBV5-5; 15 bases match TRBD2. J was trimmed by 7 bases and V by 3 bases; bases with no gene match: 5. This CDR3 contains 15 residues. The germline V gene has CDR1 SGHKS and CDR2 YYEKEE (reference sequence). The CDR3 DNA is TGTGCCAGCAGCTGGACTAGCGGGGGGGCTCAAGAGCAGTACTTC. Protein sequence: CASSWTSGGAQEQYF.

The chain joins TRBV19 to TRBJ2-2; no firm D call. This CDR3 has 12 amino acids. From germline, CDR1 is LNHDA and CDR2 SQIVND (reference sequence). Trimming removed 6 bases at V and 7 bases at J, with 9 bases between. The CDR3 DNA reads as TGTGCCAGTAGCGACTTAGGCGGGGAGCTGTTTTTT. It translates to CASSDLGGELFF.

Of note for this clone: At one boundary the junction diverges from the germline segment, which might be a read error. The chain couples TRBV5-6 to TRBJ2-1; 10 bases match TRBD2. Germline V gene data show CDR1 as SGHDT and CDR2 as YYEEEE. The CDR3 contains 13 residues. The CDR3 sequence is CASGGLAGAPRVF. CDR3 nucleotide sequence: TGTGCCAGCGGGGGGCTAGCGGGGGCCCCCCGGGTCTTC.

In this sample, this clone turned up a few times. V usage is TRBV27 and J usage is TRBJ1-6; 7 bases are shared with TRBD1. The CDR3 is 12 residues long. V shed 6 bases, J shed 14 bases, and the junction held 7 bases outside the gene matches. CDR1 and CDR2 from the germline V gene are MNHEY and SMNVEV (reference sequence). Here the CDR3 DNA reads TGTGCCAGCAGGAGAGGGGGCTTGGCCCTCCACTTT. It translates to CASRRGGLALHF.

The chain carries TRBV2 and TRBJ1-4; no clear D gene. This CDR3 is built from 13 residues. Germline CDR1 is SNHLY and CDR2 is FYNNEI. V lost 6 bases to trimming and J lost 1 base, with 6 bases between them. The CDR3 DNA reads as TGTGCCAGCAGCCGGGGAACTAATGAAAAACTGTTTTTT. Its translation is CASSRGTNEKLFF.

This clone was detected only once. The genes are TRBV10-1 and TRBJ1-4, with 9 bases identical to TRBD1. From germline, CDR1 is WNHNN and CDR2 SYGVQD (reference sequence). Unmatched junction bases numbered 16, after V lost 9 bases and J lost 5 bases. This CDR3 has 17 amino acids. CDR3 bases: TGCGCCAGGCCGGCCCCCTCGTCCGGGACAGGGAATGAAAAACTGTTTTTT. The encoded protein is CARPAPSSGTGNEKLFF.

V gene TRBV7-3 combines with J gene TRBJ2-2, with unresolved D. Per germline, CDR1 SGHTA and CDR2 FQGTGA. The CDR3 runs to 12 residues. V lost 4 bases and J lost 6, with 6 bases in between. CDR3 residues: CASSSVAGELFF. The CDR3 nucleotides are TGTGCCAGCAGCTCCGTCGCCGGGGAGCTGTTTTTT.

This clone was counted a single time. V gene TRBV29-1 combines with J gene TRBJ2-7; D is unclear. Per the germline V gene, CDR1 is SQVTM and CDR2 is ANQGSEA. CDR3 length: 13 residues. With 4 bases removed from V and 6 bases from J, the gap between germline ends came to 16 bases. The CDR3 reads CSVVAGTRGEQYF. DNA for the CDR3: TGCAGCGTTGTGGCAGGTACGAGAGGCGAGCAGTACTTC.